These 10 T cell receptor beta chains came from one sample sequenced in a study of cytomegalovirus exposure and HLA in healthy donors. Primers included in the PCR were 60 Vbeta and 13 Jbeta primers. Sequenced by immunoSEQ multiplex PCR; TCRdb stores in-frame clones only, minus some. Among 100,000 to 150,000 clones listed, about 80% were seen once. Sequencing was performed on PBMCs. These receptors all stem from a woman between 45 and 60 years old in good health and CMV-seropositive.

This rearrangement joins TRBV18 to TRBJ2-7; no clear D. V lost 0 bases to trimming and J lost 1 base, with 7 bases between them. Germline V gene sequence: CDR1 KGHSH, CDR2 LQKENI. This CDR3 has 14 amino acids. The CDR3 DNA is TGTGCCAGCTCACCACCGGGCAGATCCTACGAGCAGTACTTC. Its translation is CASSPPGRSYEQYF.

V usage is TRBV6-5 and J usage is TRBJ1-4, with a possible D match to TRBD1 (6 bases). Germline V gene data show CDR1 as MNHEY and CDR2 as SVGAGI. Trimming left V 6 bases short and J 4 bases short, with 12 bases between. The CDR3 covers 14 residues. The CDR3 region has the DNA TGTGCCAGCAGACCCGGACAGCTTAATGAAAAACTGTTTTTT. Its protein is CASRPGQLNEKLFF.

This clone is termed medium-sized. CDR3 in DNA: TGTGCCAGCAGCTTAGCCCACTTAGGACAGGGTTCCTACGAGCAGTACTTC. It codes for CASSLAHLGQGSYEQYF. This chain uses TRBV7-9 with TRBJ2-7; 8 bases align to TRBD1. The CDR3 is 17 residues long. Germline assignment: CDR1 SEHNR and CDR2 FQNEAQ (reference sequence). Germline trimming cut 0 bases from V and 1 base from J; bases unmatched to any gene: 8. The variable domain in full, with the rest retrieved from reference TRBV7-9 and TRBJ2-7, is DTGVSQNPRHKITKRGQNVTFRCDPISEHNRLYWYRQTLGQGPEFLTYFQNEAQLEKSRLLSDRFSAERPKGSFSTLEIQRTEQGDSAMYLCASSLAHLGQGSYEQYFGPGTRLTVT.

This clone has a single count. The CDR3 loop is CASSQNPGGVQETQYF. CDR3 DNA: TGTGCCAGCTCACAAAATCCGGGGGGAGTCCAAGAGACCCAGTACTTC. This chain connects TRBV18 to TRBJ2-5; TRBD2 matches 7 bases. The junction had 9 bases not matched to a gene; V was cut back by 4 bases and J by 1 base. CDR1 and CDR2 from the germline V gene are KGHSH and LQKENI. The CDR3 is made up of 16 amino acids. The full variable domain, completed using reference TRBV18 and TRBJ2-5, is NAGVMQNPRHLVRRRGQEARLRCSPMKGHSHVYWYRQLPEEGLKFMVYLQKENIIDESGMPKERFSAEFPKEGPSILRIQQVVRGDSAAYFCASSQNPGGVQETQYFGPGTRLLVL.

The chain has TRBV6-5 and TRBJ1-1; D perhaps matches TRBD1 (6 bases). Germline-derived CDR1 and CDR2 are MNHEY and SVGAGI. This CDR3 has 14 residues. Trimming removed 5 bases at V and 2 bases at J, with 12 bases between. CDR3 sequence: CASSRTGFNTEAFF. The CDR3 DNA reads TGTGCCAGCAGTCGAACAGGGTTCAACACTGAAGCTTTCTTT.

The V gene is TRBV2, the J gene TRBJ2-1, with 7 bases fitting TRBD1. With 4 bases clipped from V and 10 bases from J, the junction kept 4 bases outside the gene matches. This CDR3 has 12 residues. Germline V CDR1 and CDR2: SNHLY, FYNNEI. The CDR3 nucleotides are TGTGCCAGCAGTGGGGACAGCAAGGAGCAGTTCTTC. Residues: CASSGDSKEQFF.

The genes are TRBV4-3 and TRBJ2-5; TRBD2 aligns across 7 bases. This CDR3 has 16 amino acids. The V gene end was trimmed by 1 base and the J gene end by 5 bases; junction bases not matched to a gene: 10. From germline, CDR1 is LGHNA and CDR2 YSLEER. CDR3 nucleotides: TGCGCCAGCAGCCAAGGGACTAGGTCTGTTACCGAGACCCAGTACTTC. Its translation is CASSQGTRSVTETQYF.

The chain couples TRBV6-1 to TRBJ2-7; 10 bases line up with TRBD1. V was clipped by 8 bases and J by 5 bases; unmatched bases: 6. In germline, CDR1 is MNHNS, CDR2 SASEGT. The CDR3 sequence is 13 residues long. Here the CDR3 reads CASGTGVRNEQYF. CDR3 in DNA: TGTGCCAGCGGGACAGGGGTGAGGAACGAGCAGTACTTC.

J is TRBJ2-5 and V is TRBV5-1; D perhaps matches TRBD1 (6 bases). The CDR3 runs to 14 residues. The V gene lost 2 bases and the J gene lost 0 bases, with 8 bases spanning the gap. CDR1 and CDR2 from the germline V gene are SGHRS and YFSETQ. The CDR3 sequence is CASSFQGNQETQYF. CDR3 in DNA: TGCGCCAGCAGCTTCCAGGGGAACCAAGAGACCCAGTACTTC.

The V and J genes are TRBV30 and TRBJ2-1; TRBD2 agrees at 14 bases. This CDR3 has 15 residues. CDR1 is GTSNPN and CDR2 is SVGIG in the germline V gene (reference sequence). Trimming took 2 bases from V and 8 from J; bases not matched to a gene: 5. The CDR3, as DNA: TGTGCCTGGAGTCGGGGACTAGCGGGAGTTGATGAGCAGTTCTTC. Amino acid sequence: CAWSRGLAGVDEQFF.